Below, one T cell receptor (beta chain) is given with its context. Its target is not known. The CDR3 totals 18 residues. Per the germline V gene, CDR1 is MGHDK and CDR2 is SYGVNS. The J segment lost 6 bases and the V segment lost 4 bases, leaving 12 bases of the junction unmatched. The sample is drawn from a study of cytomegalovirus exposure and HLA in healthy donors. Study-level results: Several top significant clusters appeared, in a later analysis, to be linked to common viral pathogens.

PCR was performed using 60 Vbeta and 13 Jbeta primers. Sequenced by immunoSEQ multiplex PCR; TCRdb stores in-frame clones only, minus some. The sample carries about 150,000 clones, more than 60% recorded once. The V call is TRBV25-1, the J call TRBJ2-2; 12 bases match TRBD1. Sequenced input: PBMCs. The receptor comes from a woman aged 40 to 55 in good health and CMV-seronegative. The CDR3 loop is CASSGRDRGREGAGELFF. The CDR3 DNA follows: TGTGCCAGCAGTGGGAGGGACAGGGGGCGCGAAGGGGCCGGGGAGCTGTTTTTT.